Below, one TCR beta chain is given with its context. Sequencing was performed with immunoSEQ multiplex PCR; in TCRdb, only in-frame clones are kept and a portion is missing. This sample has 55,000 to 75,000 clones, with roughly 92% found just once. This sample was taken from a study of T cell changes during pregnancy in multiple sclerosis. Sequencing was performed on CD8+ T cells from peripheral blood mononuclear cells, taken in the second trimester of pregnancy. This clonotype was sampled from a female donor with multiple sclerosis, enrolled in a pregnancy study.

CDR3 nucleotide sequence: TGCGCCAGCAGCCCCCCCGGACAGATCTACGAGCAGTACTTC. The encoded protein is CASSPPGQIYEQYF. The chain links TRBV5-1 to TRBJ2-7, with a tentative D call TRBD1 (6 bases). Germline CDR1 reads SGHRS; CDR2 reads YFSETQ. The V gene lost 4 bases and the J gene lost 3 bases, with 14 bases spanning the gap. The CDR3 totals 14 residues.